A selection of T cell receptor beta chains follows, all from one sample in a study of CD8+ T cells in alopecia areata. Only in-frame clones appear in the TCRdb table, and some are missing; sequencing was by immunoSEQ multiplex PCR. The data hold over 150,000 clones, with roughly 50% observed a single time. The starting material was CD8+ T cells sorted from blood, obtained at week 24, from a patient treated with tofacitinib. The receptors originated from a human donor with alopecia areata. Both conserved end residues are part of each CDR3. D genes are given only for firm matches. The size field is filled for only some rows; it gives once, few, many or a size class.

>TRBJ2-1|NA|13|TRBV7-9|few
CASAESSYNEQFF
TGTGCCAGCGCAGAATCCTCCTACAATGAGCAGTTCTTC
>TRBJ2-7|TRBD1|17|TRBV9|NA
CASSVGDRTTRGYEQYF
TGTGCCAGCAGCGTAGGGGACAGGACGACTAGGGGCTACGAGCAGTACTTC
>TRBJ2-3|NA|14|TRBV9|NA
CASSAEGGTDTQYF
TGTGCCAGCAGCGCGGAGGGGGGCACAGATACGCAGTATTTT
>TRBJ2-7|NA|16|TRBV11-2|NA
CASSLASGGSSYEQYF
TGTGCCAGCAGCTTAGCCTCAGGTGGCAGCTCCTACGAGCAGTACTTC
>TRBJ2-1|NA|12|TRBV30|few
CAWMPTGYEQFF
TGTGCCTGGATGCCGACCGGTTATGAGCAGTTCTTC
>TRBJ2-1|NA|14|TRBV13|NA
CASSLVSSYNEQFF
TGTGCCAGCAGCTTAGTCTCCTCCTACAATGAGCAGTTCTTC
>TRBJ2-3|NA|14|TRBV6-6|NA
CASSYVQSTDTQYF
TGTGCCAGCAGTTACGTACAGAGCACAGATACGCAGTATTTT
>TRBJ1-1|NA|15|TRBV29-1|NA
CSVEDPLDRNTEAFF
TGCAGCGTTGAAGATCCCCTCGACCGGAACACTGAAGCTTTCTTT
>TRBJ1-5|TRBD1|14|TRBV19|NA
CASSADRGNQPQHF
TGTGCCAGTAGTGCGGACAGGGGCAATCAGCCCCAGCATTTT
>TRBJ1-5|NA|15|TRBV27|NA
CASSLFDSPLWPQHF
TGTGCCAGCAGTCTTTTCGACAGCCCTCTTTGGCCCCAGCATTTT
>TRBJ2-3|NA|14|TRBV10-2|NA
CASGDSFSPNTQYF
TGCGCCAGCGGGGACTCCTTCTCTCCTAATACGCAGTATTTT
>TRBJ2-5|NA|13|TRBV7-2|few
CASSLDGEETQYF
TGTGCCAGCAGCTTAGACGGCGAAGAGACCCAGTACTTC
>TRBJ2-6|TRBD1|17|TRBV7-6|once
CASSLESGGKSANVLTF
TGTGCCAGCAGCTTAGAGTCAGGGGGCAAGAGTGCCAACGTCCTGACTTTC
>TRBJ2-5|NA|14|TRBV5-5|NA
CASSFSPTQETQYF
TGTGCCAGCAGCTTTTCTCCCACACAAGAGACCCAGTACTTC
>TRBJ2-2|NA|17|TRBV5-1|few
CASGEYTIKGATGELFF
TGCGCCAGTGGGGAGTATACTATCAAGGGCGCGACCGGGGAGCTGTTTTTT
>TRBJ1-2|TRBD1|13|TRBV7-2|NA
CASSSTGNYGYTF
TGTGCCAGCAGTTCGACAGGGAACTATGGCTACACCTTC
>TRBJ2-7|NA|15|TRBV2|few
CASSDPDSFSYEQYF
TGTGCCAGCAGTGATCCGGACAGTTTCTCCTACGAGCAGTACTTC
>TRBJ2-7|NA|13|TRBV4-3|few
CASSPGLAGEQYF
TGCGCCAGCAGTCCGGGACTCGCTGGCGAGCAGTACTTC
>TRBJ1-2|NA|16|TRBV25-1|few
CASSELRTRDAYGYTF
TGTGCCAGCAGTGAACTGAGGACCAGAGATGCCTATGGCTACACCTTC
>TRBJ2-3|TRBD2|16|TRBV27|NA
CASSFLLAGGPDTQYF
TGTGCCAGCAGCTTCCTCCTGGCGGGGGGGCCAGATACGCAGTATTTT
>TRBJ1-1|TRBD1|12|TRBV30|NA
CAWSATGGEAFF
TGTGCCTGGAGCGCAACAGGGGGTGAAGCTTTCTTT
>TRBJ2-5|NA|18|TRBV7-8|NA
CASSSPLIGAYSQETQYF
TGTGCCAGCAGCTCCCCCCTTATAGGGGCGTACAGCCAAGAGACCCAGTACTTC
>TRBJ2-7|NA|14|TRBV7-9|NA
CASSLLGGSYEQYF
TGTGCCAGCAGCTTACTCGGGGGATCCTACGAGCAGTACTTC
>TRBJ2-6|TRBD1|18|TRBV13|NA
CASSPSGTGDTGANVLTF
TGTGCCAGCAGCCCTTCCGGGACAGGGGACACTGGGGCCAACGTCCTGACTTTC
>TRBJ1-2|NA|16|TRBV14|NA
CASSQDPRSRGYGYTF
TGTGCCAGCAGCCAAGACCCGCGGAGTAGAGGATATGGCTACACCTTC
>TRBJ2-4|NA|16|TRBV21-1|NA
CASSRGRGEGKNIQYF
TGTGCCAGCAGCCGAGGGAGGGGAGAGGGCAAAAACATTCAGTACTTC
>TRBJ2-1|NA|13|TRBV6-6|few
CASSDGQWNEQFF
TGTGCCAGCAGTGACGGACAGTGGAATGAGCAGTTCTTC
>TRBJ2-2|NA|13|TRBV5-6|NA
CASSLTRAGELFF
TGTGCCAGCAGCTTGACCAGAGCCGGGGAGCTGTTTTTT
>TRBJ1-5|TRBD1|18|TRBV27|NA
CASSPHFGTGSDNQPQHF
TGTGCCAGCAGCCCCCATTTTGGGACAGGGTCGGACAATCAGCCCCAGCATTTT
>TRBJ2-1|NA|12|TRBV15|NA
CATRQANNEQFF
TGTGCCACCAGACAAGCGAACAATGAGCAGTTCTTC
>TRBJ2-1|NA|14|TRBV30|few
CAWSQSSSYNEQFF
TGTGCCTGGAGTCAGAGTAGCTCCTACAATGAGCAGTTCTTC
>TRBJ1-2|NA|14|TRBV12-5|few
CASGLATGTGGYTF
TGTGCTAGTGGTTTGGCGACAGGTACAGGTGGCTACACCTTC
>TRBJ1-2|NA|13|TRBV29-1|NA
CSVEDRQGRGYTF
TGCAGCGTTGAAGATCGGCAGGGAAGGGGCTACACCTTC
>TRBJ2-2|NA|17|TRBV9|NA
CASSDSRTSANTGELFF
TGTGCCAGCAGCGACTCTAGAACATCCGCGAACACCGGGGAGCTGTTTTTT
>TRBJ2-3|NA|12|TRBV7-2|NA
CASSLFEGTQYF
TGTGCCAGCAGCTTATTCGAGGGTACGCAGTATTTT
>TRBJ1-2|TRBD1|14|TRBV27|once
CASSPQGGGYGYTF
TGTGCCAGCAGTCCTCAGGGGGGCGGCTATGGCTACACCTTC
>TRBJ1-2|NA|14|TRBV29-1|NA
CSVPGTSPNYGYTF
TGCAGCGTTCCCGGGACAAGTCCTAACTATGGCTACACCTTC
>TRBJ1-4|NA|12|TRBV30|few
CAWTEDNEKLFF
TGTGCCTGGACAGAAGATAATGAAAAACTGTTTTTT
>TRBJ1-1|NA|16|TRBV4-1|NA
CASSQEWGDWNTEAFF
TGCGCCAGCAGCCAAGAATGGGGGGACTGGAACACTGAAGCTTTCTTT
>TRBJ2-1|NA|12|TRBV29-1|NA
CSVGERPNEQFF
TGCAGCGTTGGCGAGCGCCCGAATGAGCAGTTCTTC
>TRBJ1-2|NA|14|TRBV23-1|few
CASLRGRAIYGYTF
TGCGCCAGCCTCCGCGGCAGGGCTATCTATGGCTACACCTTC
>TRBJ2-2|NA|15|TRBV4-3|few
CASSQDVQNTGELFF
TGCGCCAGCAGCCAAGATGTACAGAACACCGGGGAGCTGTTTTTT
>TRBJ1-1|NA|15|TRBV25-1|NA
CASSELRGDLSEAFF
TGTGCCAGCAGTGAATTGAGGGGAGATCTTTCTGAAGCTTTCTTT